The 30 T cell receptor beta chains reported below all come from one sample, sequenced in a study of shared clonotypes between healthy human individuals. TCRdb keeps only in-frame clones here, not all; method: immunoSEQ multiplex PCR. This sample has around 2,000,000 clones; roughly 96% occur once, and the top ten carry 0.13%. Material: naive CD4+ T cells sorted from blood. Regarding subset: CD45RA+ positively selected. These receptors were taken from a man between 18 and 29 years old in good health.

The chain links TRBV5-4 to TRBJ2-7; D is perhaps TRBD1 (5 bases). The V end lost 0 bases, the J end lost 0 bases, and 10 bases lay between the germline ends. Per germline, CDR1 SGHNT and CDR2 YYREEE (reference sequence). CDR3 length: 15 residues. Here the CDR3 reads CASSLATGSSYEQYF. The CDR3 bases are TGTGCCAGCAGCTTGGCCACAGGTTCCTCCTACGAGCAGTACTTC.

The chain uses TRBV28 and TRBJ1-6; weak D call: TRBD1 (5 bases). The V gene's germline CDR1 is MDHEN and CDR2 SYDVKM. Trimming left V 5 bases short and J 9 bases short, with 14 bases between. The CDR3 consists of 14 residues. In DNA, the CDR3 is TGTGCCAGCAGTCGCGATACAGGTTTTTCACCCCTCCACTTT. It is translated as CASSRDTGFSPLHF.

This clone appeared once. This rearrangement joins TRBV19 to TRBJ1-3; D unclear. V was shortened by 9 bases and J by 8 bases, with 11 bases between the two germline ends. CDR1 is LNHDA, CDR2 SQIVND, per germline (reference sequence). CDR3 size: 11 residues. The CDR3 is CARFREHTIYF. CDR3 coding DNA: TGTGCCAGATTCCGGGAGCACACCATATATTTT.

The chain couples TRBV30 to TRBJ1-3, with D uncertain. The V gene lost 1 base and the J gene lost 8 bases, with 18 bases spanning the gap. This CDR3 comprises 15 residues. From germline, CDR1 is GTSNPN and CDR2 SVGIG (reference sequence). The CDR3 DNA is TGTGCCTGGAGTGCTGACCCATTTCTCGGGGACACCATATATTTT. This encodes CAWSADPFLGDTIYF.

The genes are TRBV6-5 and TRBJ2-3, with TRBD2 matching 8 bases. This CDR3 comprises 13 residues. V gave up 5 bases and J gave up 3 bases; unmatched junction bases: 1. Germline CDR1 is MNHEY and CDR2 is SVGAGI. As DNA, the CDR3 is TGTGCCAGCAGTAGCGGGGGAACAGATACGCAGTATTTT. Amino acids: CASSSGGTDTQYF.

The rearrangement uses TRBV5-8 and TRBJ2-3; perhaps TRBD1 as D (7 bases). Trimming shortened V by 4 bases and J by 0 bases, and 15 bases separated the two germline ends. The CDR3 has 16 residues. Germline CDR1 is SGHTS and CDR2 is YDEGEE. The CDR3 DNA follows: TGTGCCAGCAGCCCGGGGGTACAGGGGAGCACAGATACGCAGTATTTT. Protein sequence: CASSPGVQGSTDTQYF. The full variable domain, rest sourced from reference TRBV5-8 and TRBJ2-3, is EAGVTQSPTHLIKTRGQQATLRCSPISGHTSVYWYQQALGLGLQFLLWYDEGEERNRGNFPPRFSGRQFPNYSSELNVNALELEDSALYLCASSPGVQGSTDTQYFGPGTRLTVL.

The chain has TRBV18 and TRBJ2-7; 7 bases agree with TRBD2. The germline V gene encodes CDR1 KGHSH and CDR2 LQKENI. CDR3 size: 15 residues. J gave up 3 bases and V 4 bases, and 9 bases lay outside the gene matches. CDR3 loop: CASSQGPSGNYEQYF. The CDR3 nucleotides read TGTGCCAGCTCACAGGGTCCTAGCGGAAACTACGAGCAGTACTTC.

The gene calls are TRBV4-1 and TRBJ2-3; D is uncertain. V lost 4 bases, J lost 2 bases, and 16 bases lay in between. The CDR3 spans 16 residues. Germline V lookup: CDR1 MGHRA, CDR2 YSYEKL. CDR3 sequence (DNA): TGCGCCAGCAGCCCACCGGGCGGACCAGACACAGATACGCAGTATTTT. It specifies CASSPPGGPDTDTQYF.

This sequence joins TRBV7-9 and TRBJ2-7, with 10 positions matching TRBD2. With V trimmed by 4 bases and J by 6 bases, 6 bases remained unmatched. Looked up from germline, CDR1 is SEHNR and CDR2 is FQNEAQ (reference sequence). This CDR3 has 14 amino acids. The CDR3 DNA sequence: TGTGCCAGCAGCTATCTAGCGGGGGCGGGCGAGCAGTACTTC. The encoded protein is CASSYLAGAGEQYF.

The chain combines TRBV9 with TRBJ1-5, with D possibly TRBD1 on 6 matching bases. V was cut by 0 bases and J by 0 bases, with 13 bases left in between. The CDR3 sequence is 17 residues long. CDR1 is SGDLS, CDR2 YYNGEE, per germline. The CDR3 nucleotides are TGTGCCAGCAGCGTAGATACGACAGGCGATAGCAATCAGCCCCAGCATTTT. Translating gives CASSVDTTGDSNQPQHF.

This chain uses TRBV5-1 with TRBJ1-2; D not certain. This CDR3 comprises 14 residues. Germline loops: CDR1 SGHRS, CDR2 YFSETQ. The V end lost 0 bases, the J end lost 4 bases, and 10 bases lay between the germline ends. CDR3 coding DNA: TGCGCCAGCAGCTTGGAAGGGCCCGGCTATGGCTACACCTTC. This translates into CASSLEGPGYGYTF. The complete variable domain, with remaining parts taken from reference TRBV5-1 and TRBJ1-2, reads KAGVTQTPRYLIKTRGQQVTLSCSPISGHRSVSWYQQTPGQGLQFLFEYFSETQRNKGNFPGRFSGRQFSNSRSEMNVSTLELGDSALYLCASSLEGPGYGYTFGSGTRLTVV.

This sequence joins TRBV7-9 and TRBJ2-3; 9 nucleotides match TRBD1. CDR3 length equals 18 residues. The germline V gene encodes CDR1 SEHNR and CDR2 FQNEAQ (reference sequence). V shed 5 bases and J 0 bases; nucleotides not matched to a gene: 12. Written as DNA, the CDR3 is TGTGCCAGCAGCCCCCTGGGGACAGGGCACTCTAGCACAGATACGCAGTATTTT. Its translation: CASSPLGTGHSSTDTQYF. Using reference TRBV7-9 and TRBJ2-3 for the parts outside the CDR3, the full variable domain is DTGVSQNPRHKITKRGQNVTFRCDPISEHNRLYWYRQTLGQGPEFLTYFQNEAQLEKSRLLSDRFSAERPKGSFSTLEIQRTEQGDSAMYLCASSPLGTGHSSTDTQYFGPGTRLTVL.

The J gene is TRBJ2-7, the V gene TRBV11-2; 8 bases match TRBD1. Germline CDR1 reads SGHAT; CDR2 reads FQNNGV. J gave up 7 bases and V 8 bases, and 4 bases lay outside the gene matches. The CDR3 runs 11 residues. CDR3 residues: CASRTGREQYF. The CDR3 region has the DNA TGTGCCAGCCGGACAGGGCGGGAGCAGTACTTC. The full variable domain, completed using reference TRBV11-2 and TRBJ2-7, is EAGVAQSPRYKIIEKRQSVAFWCNPISGHATLYWYQQILGQGPKLLIQFQNNGVVDDSQLPKDRFSAERLKGVDSTLKIQPAKLEDSAVYLCASRTGREQYFGPGTRLTVT.

This clone has ten or more counts. The chain uses TRBV4-3 and TRBJ2-7; 12 bases map to TRBD2. Per germline, CDR1 LGHNA and CDR2 YSLEER. The CDR3 runs to 15 residues. J gave up 5 bases and V 1 base, and 3 bases lay outside the gene matches. CDR3 sequence: CASSQGLAGEDEQYF. CDR3 in DNA: TGCGCCAGCAGCCAAGGACTAGCGGGAGAGGACGAGCAGTACTTC.

V and J are TRBV2 and TRBJ1-3; 9 bases line up with TRBD1. The CDR3 sequence is 15 residues long. V gave up 7 bases and J gave up 2 bases; unmatched junction bases: 6. The germline V gene has CDR1 SNHLY and CDR2 FYNNEI. CDR3 nucleotide sequence: TGTGCCAGCACCCCCGGGACAGGGACTGGAAACACCATATATTTT. Amino acid sequence: CASTPGTGTGNTIYF. The variable domain in full, completed from reference TRBV2 and TRBJ1-3, reads EPEVTQTPSHQVTQMGQEVILRCVPISNHLYFYWYRQILGQKVEFLVSFYNNEISEKSEIFDDQFSVERPDGSNFTLKIRSTKLEDSAMYFCASTPGTGTGNTIYFGEGSWLTVV.

This sequence joins TRBV10-2 and TRBJ1-1; D call uncertain. In germline, CDR1 is WSHSY, CDR2 SAAADI. The ends were cut back, 4 bases at V and 8 bases at J, with 17 bases in the middle. There are 14 residues in the CDR3. The CDR3 loop reads CASSVGTTLGEAFF. The CDR3 DNA is TGCGCCAGCAGTGTGGGCACAACCCTGGGCGAAGCTTTCTTT.

This clone was recorded at least ten times. The same CDR3 also results from other DNA sequences found in this sample. The rearrangement links TRBV6-4 to TRBJ2-3, with D unresolved. CDR3 length: 14 amino acids. Trimming took off 2 bases at V and 3 bases at J, with 9 bases between the two ends. Germline CDR1 reads MRHNA; CDR2 reads SNTAGT. This chain's CDR3 is CASSDGVRTDTQYF. The DNA of the CDR3 is TGTGCCAGCAGTGACGGGGTGAGGACAGATACGCAGTATTTT.

Concerning this clone: Within the sample, other DNA sequences also encode this same CDR3. The chain employs TRBV30 and TRBJ1-3; 9 bases align to TRBD1. J gave up 7 bases and V 2 bases, and 6 bases lay outside the gene matches. Germline loops: CDR1 GTSNPN, CDR2 SVGIG (reference sequence). The CDR3 runs 14 residues. CDR3 sequence reads: CAWSRGQGGNTIYF. The CDR3, as DNA: TGTGCCTGGAGTCGGGGACAGGGAGGGAACACCATATATTTT.

This clone occurred once. The chain uses TRBV6-5 and TRBJ1-4, with D possibly TRBD1 on 5 matching bases. With 0 bases removed from V and 9 bases from J, the gap between germline ends came to 14 bases. From germline, CDR1 is MNHEY and CDR2 SVGAGI. CDR3 length: 15 residues. CDR3 sequence reads: CASSYSRQGFQKLFF. The CDR3 DNA is TGTGCCAGCAGTTACTCCCGGCAGGGTTTCCAAAAACTGTTTTTT.

The chain is built from TRBV6-5 and TRBJ1-2, with D unresolved. The CDR3 contains 12 residues. The V and J ends lost 11 bases and 4 bases respectively, with 14 bases between them. Germline-derived CDR1 and CDR2 are MNHEY and SVGAGI. The CDR3 region is CASKDWAYGYTF. The CDR3 DNA reads TGTGCCTCAAAGGACTGGGCCTATGGCTACACCTTC.

The V gene is TRBV27, the J gene TRBJ2-7, with D possibly TRBD1 on 5 matching bases. The V end was cut by 5 bases, the J end by 3 bases, with 17 bases between. Germline V gene sequence: CDR1 MNHEY, CDR2 SMNVEV (reference sequence). The CDR3 has 15 residues. CDR3 DNA sequence: TGTGCCAGCAGTGACAGACGGGTCTTGATCTACGAGCAGTACTTC. This sequence encodes CASSDRRVLIYEQYF.

V gene TRBV19 combines with J gene TRBJ2-3, with 11 bases that match TRBD1. V lost 3 bases to trimming and J lost 7 bases; unmatched junction nucleotides: 3. The CDR3 is 14 residues long. From germline, CDR1 is LNHDA and CDR2 SQIVND (reference sequence). The DNA of the CDR3 is TGTGCCAGTAGTATCGGACAGGGGGCACATACGCAGTATTTT. Translation: CASSIGQGAHTQYF. The full variable domain, with the rest looked up from reference TRBV19 and TRBJ2-3, is DGGITQSPKYLFRKEGQNVTLSCEQNLNHDAMYWYRQDPGQGLRLIYYSQIVNDFQKGDIAEGYSVSREKKESFPLTVTSAQKNPTAFYLCASSIGQGAHTQYFGPGTRLTVL.

The chain employs TRBV6-1 and TRBJ2-5, with D unresolved. With 4 bases removed from V and 2 bases from J, the gap between germline ends came to 11 bases. Germline V gene lookup returns CDR1 MNHNS and CDR2 SASEGT. The CDR3 runs to 14 residues. The CDR3 spells CASSVNGLQETQYF. The DNA of the CDR3 is TGTGCCAGCAGTGTTAACGGTCTGCAAGAGACCCAGTACTTC.

The chain is built from TRBV4-3 and TRBJ2-1; maybe TRBD2 (5 bases). The CDR3 sequence is 14 residues long. The V and J ends lost 1 base and 6 bases respectively, with 10 bases between them. Germline V CDR1 and CDR2: LGHNA, YSLEER. The CDR3 nucleotides read TGCGCCAGCAGCCAAGGGATAGCGTCCAATGAGCAGTTCTTC. Protein: CASSQGIASNEQFF.

The rearrangement uses TRBV6-1 and TRBJ2-1, with D possibly being TRBD2 (6 bases). The germline V gene encodes CDR1 MNHNS and CDR2 SASEGT. CDR3 length equals 12 residues. Trimming shortened V by 2 bases and J by 8 bases, and 7 bases separated the two germline ends. CDR3 sequence: CASSERGYEQFF. In DNA, the CDR3 is TGTGCCAGCAGTGAACGGGGGTATGAGCAGTTCTTC.

The chain combines TRBV30 with TRBJ1-3; 7 nucleotides line up with TRBD1. Losses at the gene ends were 2 bases for V and 2 bases for J; bases not matched to a gene: 6. Germline values: CDR1 GTSNPN, CDR2 SVGIG (reference sequence). The CDR3 loop spans 15 amino acids. The chain's CDR3 is CAWSQRGLTGNTIYF. CDR3 DNA sequence: TGTGCCTGGAGTCAGAGGGGGCTAACTGGAAACACCATATATTTT. The full variable domain, completed using reference TRBV30 and TRBJ1-3, is SQTIHQWPATLVQPVGSPLSLECTVEGTSNPNLYWYRQAAGRGLQLLFYSVGIGQISSEVPQNLSASRPQDRQFILSSKKLLLSDSGFYLCAWSQRGLTGNTIYFGEGSWLTVV.

The rearrangement uses TRBV7-9 and TRBJ1-6, with 8 bases fitting TRBD1. The V gene's germline CDR1 is SEHNR and CDR2 FQNEAQ (reference sequence). Trimming cost V 5 bases and J 15 bases; bases outside gene matches: 6. The CDR3 has 12 residues. The CDR3 sequence is CASSDETGVLHF. The CDR3 bases are TGTGCCAGCAGCGATGAGACAGGGGTCCTCCACTTT.

The CDR3: CASSPGGGLSYEQYF. In DNA form, the CDR3 reads TGTGCCAGCAGCCCGGGCGGCGGGCTCTCCTACGAGCAGTACTTC. The chain couples TRBV11-2 to TRBJ2-7, with a tentative D call TRBD2 (5 bases). The CDR3 consists of 15 residues. The V end was cut by 5 bases, the J end by 0 bases, with 14 bases between. Germline values: CDR1 SGHAT, CDR2 FQNNGV.

The chain joins TRBV5-1 to TRBJ2-1; 11 positions agree with TRBD1. The ends lost 4 bases at V and 4 bases at J; junction bases unmatched: 22. Germline CDR1 and CDR2: SGHRS and YFSETQ. The CDR3 extends over 21 amino acids. The CDR3 nucleotides are TGCGCCAGCAGCCGAAAAATTGTAGGACAGGGGGCAACATTCTTTTACAATGAGCAGTTCTTC. The encoded protein is CASSRKIVGQGATFFYNEQFF.

CDR3 coding DNA: TGTGCCAGCAGTGTGACAGGGGGCCATCAGCCCCAGCATTTT. Translation gives CASSVTGGHQPQHF. The chain links TRBV2 to TRBJ1-5; 10 bases match TRBD1. J gave up 5 bases and V 4 bases, and 2 bases lay outside the gene matches. Germline V CDR1 and CDR2: SNHLY, FYNNEI. This CDR3 comprises 14 residues.